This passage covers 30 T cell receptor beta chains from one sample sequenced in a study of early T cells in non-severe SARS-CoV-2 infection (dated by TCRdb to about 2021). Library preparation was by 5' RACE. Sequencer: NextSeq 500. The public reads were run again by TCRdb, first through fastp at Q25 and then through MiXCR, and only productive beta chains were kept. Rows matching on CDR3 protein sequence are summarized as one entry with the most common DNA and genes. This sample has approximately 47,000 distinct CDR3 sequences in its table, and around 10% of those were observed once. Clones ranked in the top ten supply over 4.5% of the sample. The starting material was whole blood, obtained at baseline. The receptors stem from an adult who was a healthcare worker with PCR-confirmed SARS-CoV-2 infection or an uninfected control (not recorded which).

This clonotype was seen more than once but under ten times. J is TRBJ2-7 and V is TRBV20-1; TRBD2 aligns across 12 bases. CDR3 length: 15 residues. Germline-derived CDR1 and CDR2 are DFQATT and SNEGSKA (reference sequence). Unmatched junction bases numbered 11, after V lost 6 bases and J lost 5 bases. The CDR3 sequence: CSATASGGAGDEQYF. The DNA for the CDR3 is TGCAGTGCCACGGCTAGCGGGGGGGCCGGGGACGAGCAGTACTTC.

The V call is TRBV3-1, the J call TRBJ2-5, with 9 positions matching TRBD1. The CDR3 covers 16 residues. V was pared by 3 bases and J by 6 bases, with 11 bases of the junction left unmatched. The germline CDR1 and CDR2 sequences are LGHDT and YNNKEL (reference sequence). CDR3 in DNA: TGTGCCAGCAGCCAGGGGATACAGGGGGCGCGGAAGACCCAGTACTTC. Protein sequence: CASSQGIQGARKTQYF.

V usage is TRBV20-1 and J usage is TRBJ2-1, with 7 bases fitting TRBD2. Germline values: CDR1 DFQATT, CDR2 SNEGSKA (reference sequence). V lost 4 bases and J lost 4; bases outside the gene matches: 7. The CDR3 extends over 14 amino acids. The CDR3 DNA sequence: TGCAGTGCTACGCCGGCGGGAGCTTACAATGAGCAGTTCTTC. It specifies CSATPAGAYNEQFF.

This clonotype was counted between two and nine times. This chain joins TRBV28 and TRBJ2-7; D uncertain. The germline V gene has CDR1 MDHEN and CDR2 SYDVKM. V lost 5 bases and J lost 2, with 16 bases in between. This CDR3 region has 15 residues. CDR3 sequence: CASSPLIRATYEQYF. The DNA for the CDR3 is TGTGCCAGCAGTCCCCTAATCCGGGCCACCTACGAGCAGTACTTC.

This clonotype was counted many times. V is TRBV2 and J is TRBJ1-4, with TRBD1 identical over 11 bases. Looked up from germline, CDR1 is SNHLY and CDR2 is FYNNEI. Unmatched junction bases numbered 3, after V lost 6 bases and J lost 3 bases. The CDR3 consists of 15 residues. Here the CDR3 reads CASRRDRGANEKLFF. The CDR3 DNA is TGTGCCAGCAGAAGGGACAGGGGGGCTAATGAAAAACTGTTTTTT.

The DNA for the CDR3 is TGTGCCAGCAGTGAAGGGGGACGGAACACTGAAGCTTTCTTT. Encoded protein: CASSEGGRNTEAFF. V gene TRBV6-4 combines with J gene TRBJ1-1; TRBD1 might be the D (6 bases). V was clipped by 3 bases and J by 1 base, with 9 bases between them. In germline, CDR1 is MRHNA, CDR2 SNTAGT. CDR3 length equals 14 residues.

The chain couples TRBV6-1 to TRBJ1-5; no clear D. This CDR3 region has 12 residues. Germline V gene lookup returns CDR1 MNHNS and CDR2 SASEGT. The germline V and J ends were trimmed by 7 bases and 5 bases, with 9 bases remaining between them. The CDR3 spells CASTSNYQPQHF. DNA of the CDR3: TGTGCCAGCACGTCAAACTATCAGCCCCAGCATTTT.

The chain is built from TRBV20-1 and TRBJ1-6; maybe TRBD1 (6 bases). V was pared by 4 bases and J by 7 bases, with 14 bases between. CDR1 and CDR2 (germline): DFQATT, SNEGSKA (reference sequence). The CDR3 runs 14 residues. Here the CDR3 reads CSAKEQGKNSPLHF. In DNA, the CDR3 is TGCAGTGCTAAGGAACAGGGTAAAAATTCACCCCTCCACTTT.

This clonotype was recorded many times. The CDR3 loop is CASSSGTGRYEQYF. The CDR3 DNA follows: TGTGCCAGCAGCTCCGGGACAGGGAGATACGAGCAGTACTTC. The chain carries TRBV11-2 and TRBJ2-7; 9 bases are shared with TRBD1. This CDR3 has 14 residues. The germline CDR1 and CDR2 sequences are SGHAT and FQNNGV. The V gene end was trimmed by 4 bases and the J gene end by 4 bases; junction bases not matched to a gene: 5.

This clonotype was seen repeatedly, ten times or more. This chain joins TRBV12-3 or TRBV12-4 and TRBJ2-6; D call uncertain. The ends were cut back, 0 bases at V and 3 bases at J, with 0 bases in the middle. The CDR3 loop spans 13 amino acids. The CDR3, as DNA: TGTGCCAGCAGTTTAGCTGGGGCCAACGTCCTGACTTTC. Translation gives CASSLAGANVLTF.

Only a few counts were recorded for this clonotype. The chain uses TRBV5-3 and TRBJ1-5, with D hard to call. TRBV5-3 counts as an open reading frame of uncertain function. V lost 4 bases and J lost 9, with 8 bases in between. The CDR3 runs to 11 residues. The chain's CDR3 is CARSPEGPQHF. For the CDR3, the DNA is TGTGCCAGAAGCCCGGAGGGGCCCCAGCATTTT.

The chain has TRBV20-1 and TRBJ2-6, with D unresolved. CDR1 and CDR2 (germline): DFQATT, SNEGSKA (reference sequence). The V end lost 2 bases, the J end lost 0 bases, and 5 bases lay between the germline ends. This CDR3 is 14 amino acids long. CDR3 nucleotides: TGCAGTGCTAGATCGAGCTCTGGGGCCAACGTCCTGACTTTC. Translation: CSARSSSGANVLTF.

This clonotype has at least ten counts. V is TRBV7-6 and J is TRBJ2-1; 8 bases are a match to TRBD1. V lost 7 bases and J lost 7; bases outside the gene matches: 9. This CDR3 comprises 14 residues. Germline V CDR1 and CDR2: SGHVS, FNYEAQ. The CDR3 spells CASNGRGLLNEQFF. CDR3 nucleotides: TGTGCCAGCAACGGCAGGGGGCTATTGAATGAGCAGTTCTTC.

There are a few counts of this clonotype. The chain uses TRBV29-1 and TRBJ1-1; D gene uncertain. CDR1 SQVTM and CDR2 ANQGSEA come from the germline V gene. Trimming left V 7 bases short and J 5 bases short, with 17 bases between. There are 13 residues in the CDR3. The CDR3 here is CSAQSQMGTEAFF. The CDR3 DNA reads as TGCAGCGCCCAATCCCAAATGGGGACTGAAGCTTTCTTT.

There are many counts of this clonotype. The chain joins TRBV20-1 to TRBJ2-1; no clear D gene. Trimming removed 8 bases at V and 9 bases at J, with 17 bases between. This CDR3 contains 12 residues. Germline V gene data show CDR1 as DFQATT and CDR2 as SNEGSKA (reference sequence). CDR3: CSPKTRVGEQFF. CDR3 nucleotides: TGCAGTCCAAAAACACGGGTGGGTGAGCAGTTCTTC.

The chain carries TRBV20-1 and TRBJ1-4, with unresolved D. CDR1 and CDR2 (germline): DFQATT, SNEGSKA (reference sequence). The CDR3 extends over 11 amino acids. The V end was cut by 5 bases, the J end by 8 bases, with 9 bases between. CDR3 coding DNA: TGCAGTGCTGCGTCATCCGAAAAACTGTTTTTT. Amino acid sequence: CSAASSEKLFF.

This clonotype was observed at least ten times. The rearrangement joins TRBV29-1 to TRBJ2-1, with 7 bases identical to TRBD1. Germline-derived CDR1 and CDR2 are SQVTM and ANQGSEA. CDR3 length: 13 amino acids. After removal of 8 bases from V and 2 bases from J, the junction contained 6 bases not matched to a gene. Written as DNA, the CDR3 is TGCAGCATAAGGGACAGAACCTACAATGAGCAGTTCTTC. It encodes CSIRDRTYNEQFF.

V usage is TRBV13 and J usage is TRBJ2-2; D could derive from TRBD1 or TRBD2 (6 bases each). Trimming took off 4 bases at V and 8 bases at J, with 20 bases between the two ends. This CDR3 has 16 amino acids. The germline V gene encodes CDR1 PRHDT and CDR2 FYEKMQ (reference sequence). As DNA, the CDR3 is TGTGCCAGCAGCTCCACCCCGGGGGCAAATGCTGGGGAGCTGTTTTTT. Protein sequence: CASSSTPGANAGELFF.

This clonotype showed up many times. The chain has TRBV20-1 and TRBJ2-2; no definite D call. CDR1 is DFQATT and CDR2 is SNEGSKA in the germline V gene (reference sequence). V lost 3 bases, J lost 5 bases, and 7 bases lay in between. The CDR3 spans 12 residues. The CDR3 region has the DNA TGCAGTGCTAGTTCAGTTACCGGGGAGCTGTTTTTT. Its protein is CSASSVTGELFF.

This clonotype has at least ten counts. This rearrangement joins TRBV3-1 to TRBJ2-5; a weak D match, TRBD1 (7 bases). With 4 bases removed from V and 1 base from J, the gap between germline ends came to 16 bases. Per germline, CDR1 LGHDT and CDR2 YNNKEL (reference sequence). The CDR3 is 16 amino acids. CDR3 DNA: TGTGCCAGCAGCCTAGACCGACAGGGAGGCCAAGAGACCCAGTACTTC. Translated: CASSLDRQGGQETQYF.

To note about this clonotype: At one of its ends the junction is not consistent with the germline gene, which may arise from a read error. This chain's CDR3 is CPSSQGTGARGETQYF. CDR3 bases: TGCCCCAGCAGCCAGGGGACAGGGGCCCGGGGGGAGACCCAGTACTTC. V is TRBV5-1 and J is TRBJ2-5, with 10 positions matching TRBD1. The CDR3 extends over 16 amino acids. Germline lookup yields CDR1 SGHRS and CDR2 YFSETQ. The full variable domain, with the rest looked up from reference TRBV5-1 and TRBJ2-5, is KAGVTQTPRYLIKTRGQQVTLSCSPISGHRSVSWYQQTPGQGLQFLFEYFSETQRNKGNFPGRFSGRQFSNSRSEMNVSTLELGDSALYLCPSSQGTGARGETQYFGPGTRLLVL.

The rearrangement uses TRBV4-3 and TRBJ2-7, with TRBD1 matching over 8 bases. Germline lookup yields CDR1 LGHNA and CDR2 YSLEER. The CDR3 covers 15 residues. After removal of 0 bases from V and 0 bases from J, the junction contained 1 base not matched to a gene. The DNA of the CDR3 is TGCGCCAGCAGCCAAGACAGGGGGCCCTCCTACGAGCAGTACTTC. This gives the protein CASSQDRGPSYEQYF.

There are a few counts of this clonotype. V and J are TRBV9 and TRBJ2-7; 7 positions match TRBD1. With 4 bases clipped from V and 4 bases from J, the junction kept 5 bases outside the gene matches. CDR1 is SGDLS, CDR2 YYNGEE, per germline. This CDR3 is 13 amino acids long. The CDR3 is CASSLGQQYEQYF. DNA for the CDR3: TGTGCCAGCAGCCTGGGACAGCAATACGAGCAGTACTTC.

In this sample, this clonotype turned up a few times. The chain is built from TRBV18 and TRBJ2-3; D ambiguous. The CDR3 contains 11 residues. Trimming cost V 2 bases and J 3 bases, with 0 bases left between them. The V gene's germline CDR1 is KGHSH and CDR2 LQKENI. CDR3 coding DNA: TGTGCCAGCTCACCAACAGATACGCAGTATTTT. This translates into CASSPTDTQYF.

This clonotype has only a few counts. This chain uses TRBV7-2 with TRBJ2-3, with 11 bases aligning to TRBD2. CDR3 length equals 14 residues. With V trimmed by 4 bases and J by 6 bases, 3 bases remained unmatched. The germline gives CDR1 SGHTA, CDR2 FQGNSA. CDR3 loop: CASSYSGGADTQYF. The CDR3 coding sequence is TGTGCCAGCAGCTATAGCGGGGGGGCTGATACGCAGTATTTT.

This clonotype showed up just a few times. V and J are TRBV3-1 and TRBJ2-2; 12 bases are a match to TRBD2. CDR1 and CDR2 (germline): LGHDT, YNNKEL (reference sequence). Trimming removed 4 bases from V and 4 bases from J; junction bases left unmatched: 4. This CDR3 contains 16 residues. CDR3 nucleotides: TGTGCCAGCAGCCCAAGACTAGCGGGAGCCACCGGGGAGCTGTTTTTT. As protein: CASSPRLAGATGELFF. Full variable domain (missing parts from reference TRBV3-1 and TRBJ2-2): DTAVSQTPKYLVTQMGNDKSIKCEQNLGHDTMYWYKQDSKKFLKIMFSYNNKELIINETVPNRFSPKSPDKAHLNLHINSLELGDSAVYFCASSPRLAGATGELFFGEGSRLTVL.

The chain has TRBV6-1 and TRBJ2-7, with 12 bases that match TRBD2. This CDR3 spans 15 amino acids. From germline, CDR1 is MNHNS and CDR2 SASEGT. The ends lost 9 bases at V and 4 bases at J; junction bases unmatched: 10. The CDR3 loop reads CASTSTSGSQYEQYF. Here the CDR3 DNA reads TGTGCCAGTACGTCGACTAGCGGGAGCCAGTACGAGCAGTACTTC.

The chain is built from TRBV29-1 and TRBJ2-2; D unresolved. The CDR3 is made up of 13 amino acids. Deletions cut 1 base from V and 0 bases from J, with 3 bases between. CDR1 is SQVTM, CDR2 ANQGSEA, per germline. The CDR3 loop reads CSVEAANTGELFF. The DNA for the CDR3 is TGCAGCGTTGAAGCTGCGAACACCGGGGAGCTGTTTTTT.

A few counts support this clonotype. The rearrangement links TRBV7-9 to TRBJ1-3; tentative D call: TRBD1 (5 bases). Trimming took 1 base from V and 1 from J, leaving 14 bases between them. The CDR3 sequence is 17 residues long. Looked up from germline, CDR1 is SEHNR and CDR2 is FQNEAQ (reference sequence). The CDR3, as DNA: TGTGCCAGCAGCTTAGGCCGGGGGGGATCATCTGGAAACACCATATATTTT. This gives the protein CASSLGRGGSSGNTIYF.

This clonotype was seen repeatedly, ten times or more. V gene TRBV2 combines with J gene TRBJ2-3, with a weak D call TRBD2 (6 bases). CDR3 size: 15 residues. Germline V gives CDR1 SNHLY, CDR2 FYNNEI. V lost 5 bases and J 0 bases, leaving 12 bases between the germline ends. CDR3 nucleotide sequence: TGTGCCAGCAGTCCGACCCGGGGGAGCACAGATACGCAGTATTTT. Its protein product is CASSPTRGSTDTQYF.